This T cell receptor (beta chain) is drawn from a study of response to subunit inactivated influenza vaccine (dated by TCRdb to 2017 to 2018). With respect to the entire study: Deep quantitative T cell receptor repertoire profiling was used in the study to track responses to a trivalent subunit inactivated influenza vaccine.

Library prep was done by RT-PCR. The reads were generated on an Illumina HiSeq 2500. Clones were called with MiXCR by TCRdb after fastp trimmed the public reads at Q25, and only in-frame beta chains were retained. Each entry is one CDR3 protein sequence, shown with its most common DNA and genes. The table for this sample lists 700,000 to 800,000 distinct CDR3 sequences; roughly 18% of them were counted only once. The ten largest clones add up to around 9.9% of the sample. Overall results and qualifications from the work: The authors proposed that each seasonal influenza vaccination may bring in only a limited number of new T cells.

As for this clonotype: Its antigen target is currently unknown. Qualities for individual bases were not recorded, and no much larger clone is one base off.

Relative to germline, V is 5 bases shorter and J is 9 bases shorter, with 22 bases between their ends. The cysteine opens and the phenylalanine closes a CDR3 of 15 amino acids. CDR3 DNA only is kept here, 45 bases in frame from base 1. CDR1 is given as SGHTA and CDR2 as FQGNSA, both from the germline V gene. The V and J genes are TRBV7-2 and TRBJ1-2; no D segment can be confidently identified. This TCR derives from a man between 50 and 59 years old who received an inactivated influenza vaccine. Donor details come from another sample of the same person, matched by shared clones. The source was PBMCs from blood, collected about 5 days after vaccination. The DNA sequence is given as TGTGCCAGCAGCGTCAACACCGGACGGTTTGGTAGCTACACCTTC. It codes for CASSVNTGRFGSYTF.